A selection of T cell receptor beta chains follows, all from one sample in a study of molecular identifiers for immune sequencing clone quantification. TCRdb recomputed calls from the PCR reads with MiXCR, one row per CDR3 protein. The sample lists 460,000 or so distinct CDR3 sequences, roughly a fifth seen once, with around 0.86% in the top ten. The sequenced material came from naive CD8+ T cells from blood, with Jurkat cell RNA spiked in. These receptors all stem from a human donor in good health. Some libraries in this study had Jurkat cell RNA spiked in. Both conserved end residues are trimmed from each CDR3. The order of the fields is J gene, clone size, V gene, CDR3 protein. Rows may omit the clone size; those that give it use once, few, many or a size class.

J gene: TRBJ2-1; clone size: once; V gene: TRBV6-5; CDR3 protein: ASSSYPGTSNEQF
J gene: TRBJ1-5; clone size: many; V gene: TRBV2; CDR3 protein: ASTEWGHNNQPQH
J gene: TRBJ2-3; clone size: few; V gene: TRBV3-1; CDR3 protein: ASSQGWGPLASDTQY
J gene: TRBJ1-1; clone size: many; V gene: TRBV5-1; CDR3 protein: ASSLSSAMNTEAF
J gene: TRBJ2-3; clone size: many; V gene: TRBV19; CDR3 protein: ASSAGTNTDTQY
J gene: TRBJ2-5; clone size: many; V gene: TRBV7-9; CDR3 protein: ASSYRTDFQETQY
J gene: TRBJ2-7; clone size: many; V gene: TRBV5-6; CDR3 protein: ASSSFSYEQY
J gene: TRBJ1-1; clone size: many; V gene: TRBV27; CDR3 protein: ASSSPRIPAEAF
J gene: TRBJ2-1; clone size: -; V gene: TRBV15; CDR3 protein: ATSVRGVTNEQF
J gene: TRBJ2-1; clone size: many; V gene: TRBV6-2/TRBV6-3; CDR3 protein: ASSFTLAAYNEQF
J gene: TRBJ2-7; clone size: many; V gene: TRBV6-2/TRBV6-3; CDR3 protein: ASSYPLDRDTYYEQY
J gene: TRBJ2-3; clone size: -; V gene: TRBV19; CDR3 protein: ASSLMWGDTQY
J gene: TRBJ1-2; clone size: few; V gene: TRBV6-6; CDR3 protein: ASSYPDGLYDYT
J gene: TRBJ1-5; clone size: -; V gene: TRBV19; CDR3 protein: ASRIQSEPQH
J gene: TRBJ2-7; clone size: many; V gene: TRBV19; CDR3 protein: ASSISPDYEQY
J gene: TRBJ2-4; clone size: many; V gene: TRBV4-3; CDR3 protein: ASSSSTGVDIQY
J gene: TRBJ1-1; clone size: many; V gene: TRBV28; CDR3 protein: ATSDRMNTEAF
J gene: TRBJ1-1; clone size: many; V gene: TRBV25-1; CDR3 protein: ASSDSMNTEAF
J gene: TRBJ2-7; clone size: few; V gene: TRBV20-1; CDR3 protein: SATPRRYAYEQY
J gene: TRBJ2-7; clone size: many; V gene: TRBV4-3; CDR3 protein: ASSQGRTGGYEQY
J gene: TRBJ2-7; clone size: few; V gene: TRBV12-3/TRBV12-4; CDR3 protein: ASRDGGYPYEQY
J gene: TRBJ1-1; clone size: many; V gene: TRBV29-1; CDR3 protein: SVGGGENTEAF
J gene: TRBJ2-5; clone size: few; V gene: TRBV7-9; CDR3 protein: ASSLGSRETQY
J gene: TRBJ2-4; clone size: -; V gene: TRBV9; CDR3 protein: ASSATSGGLQNIQY
J gene: TRBJ1-3; clone size: many; V gene: TRBV7-9; CDR3 protein: ASSLGPPGPSGNTIY
J gene: TRBJ2-7; clone size: -; V gene: TRBV19; CDR3 protein: ASSMGLYEQY
J gene: TRBJ1-4; clone size: many; V gene: TRBV6-1; CDR3 protein: ASSEGGGWGNEKLF
J gene: TRBJ2-3; clone size: -; V gene: TRBV12-3/TRBV12-4; CDR3 protein: ASRLDYPRADTQY
J gene: TRBJ2-6; clone size: -; V gene: TRBV7-6; CDR3 protein: ASSLETASGANVLT
J gene: TRBJ2-2; clone size: many; V gene: TRBV7-9; CDR3 protein: ASTPSGELF
J gene: TRBJ2-3; clone size: many; V gene: TRBV6-2/TRBV6-3; CDR3 protein: AVEGGTDTQY
J gene: TRBJ1-1; clone size: -; V gene: TRBV10-1; CDR3 protein: ASSERPNTEAF
J gene: TRBJ1-6; clone size: many; V gene: TRBV27; CDR3 protein: ASTSGGYSPLH
J gene: TRBJ2-4; clone size: -; V gene: TRBV20-1; CDR3 protein: SVGGAKNIQY
J gene: TRBJ2-7; clone size: -; V gene: TRBV7-9; CDR3 protein: ASSLVGGGLSYEQY
J gene: TRBJ2-5; clone size: -; V gene: TRBV13; CDR3 protein: ASSSPTRRETQY
J gene: TRBJ2-2; clone size: few; V gene: TRBV9; CDR3 protein: ASSPHSGGVSTGELF
J gene: TRBJ1-5; clone size: -; V gene: TRBV11-3; CDR3 protein: ASSRRDSNQPQH
J gene: TRBJ1-1; clone size: -; V gene: TRBV28; CDR3 protein: ASSWAPGNTEAF
J gene: TRBJ2-3; clone size: many; V gene: TRBV12-3/TRBV12-4; CDR3 protein: ASTGLAGEGATDTQY
J gene: TRBJ2-3; clone size: -; V gene: TRBV4-3; CDR3 protein: ASSHGGRAGTQY
J gene: TRBJ2-3; clone size: -; V gene: TRBV14; CDR3 protein: ASSQAPGQKISDTQY
J gene: TRBJ2-1; clone size: few; V gene: TRBV24-1; CDR3 protein: ATSDLGEGNEQF
J gene: TRBJ2-4; clone size: many; V gene: TRBV3-1; CDR3 protein: ASSQLDEVAKNIQY
J gene: TRBJ2-5; clone size: -; V gene: TRBV20-1; CDR3 protein: SARDYIRVEETRY